This T cell receptor beta chain came from a study of CD8+ T cells in alopecia areata. Study context: Treatment ran 6 to 18 months, with 6 months of follow-up afterward.

For this clone: Antigen specificity is unknown.

cDNA prepared by RNA extraction and subsequent reverse transcription served as the template for sequencing. Method: immunoSEQ multiplex PCR; TCRdb's copy keeps in-frame clones and lacks some. The table has roughly 180,000 clones, roughly 60% seen once; the top ten hold approximately 1.7%. Peripheral blood and lesional scalp punch biopsies came from alopecia areata patients. Sorting from PBMCs produced CD4+ and CD8+ T cells. V gave up 1 base and J gave up 3 bases; unmatched junction bases: 6. This CDR3 is built from 16 residues. Germline lookup yields CDR1 SSHAT and CDR2 FNYEAQ (reference sequence). Study-wide findings and caveats: Patients displayed less clarity in TCR sharing than mice, a finding possibly related to HLA.

The chain links TRBV7-7 to TRBJ2-3, with 8 bases lining up with TRBD1. This clonotype was sampled from a human donor with alopecia areata. The sequences come from CD4+ T cells sorted from blood, collected at week 0. The CDR3 is CASSLGRGQATDTQYF. The CDR3 nucleotides are TGTGCCAGCAGCTTAGGCAGGGGGCAGGCGACAGATACGCAGTATTTT.